This passage covers 7 T cell receptor beta chains from one sample sequenced in a study of technical replicates of blood from a few donors. Here immunoSEQ multiplex PCR was the method, and the copy in TCRdb shows in-frame clones only, minus some. The sample comprises just over 95,000 clones, around 95% of which are singletons, and approximately 0.2% rests with the top ten. The specimen sequenced was T cells isolated from PBMCs. These receptor sequences come from a human donor in good health.

The V and J genes are TRBV6-5 and TRBJ2-7, with TRBD2 identical over 7 bases. From germline, CDR1 is MNHEY and CDR2 SVGAGI. The CDR3 runs 15 residues. Trimming removed 0 bases from V and 2 bases from J; junction bases left unmatched: 4. CDR3 in DNA: TGTGCCAGCAGTTACTCGGGGGGGGGAACCTACGAGCAGTACTTC. Translating gives CASSYSGGGTYEQYF.

The V gene is TRBV30, the J gene TRBJ1-6; possible D gene TRBD1, 6 bases. The CDR3 loop spans 15 amino acids. Germline V gene data show CDR1 as GTSNPN and CDR2 as SVGIG (reference sequence). Trimming took off 2 bases at V and 5 bases at J, with 13 bases between the two ends. The CDR3 here is CAWSLQGVHNSPLHF. The CDR3 nucleotides read TGTGCCTGGAGTTTACAGGGTGTCCATAATTCACCCCTCCACTTT.

The chain carries TRBV14 and TRBJ1-4; 7 bases line up with TRBD1. J was trimmed by 5 bases and V by 4 bases; bases with no gene match: 19. There are 19 residues in the CDR3. Looked up from germline, CDR1 is SGHDN and CDR2 is FVKESK. Here the CDR3 reads CASSPRPTGHAVLNEKLFF. The CDR3 nucleotides read TGTGCCAGCAGCCCGCGACCGACAGGGCACGCCGTGCTAAATGAAAAACTGTTTTTT.

V usage is TRBV10-3 and J usage is TRBJ2-5; TRBD2 might be the D (6 bases). Trimming removed 6 bases at V and 7 bases at J, with 12 bases between. The CDR3 loop spans 12 amino acids. Per germline, CDR1 ENHRY and CDR2 SYGVKD. The CDR3 nucleotides read TGTGCCATCAGCCGGCCGGAGGGGACCCAGTACTTC. This encodes CAISRPEGTQYF.

The chain carries TRBV29-1 and TRBJ2-1, with D maybe TRBD2 (5 bases). Germline V gives CDR1 SQVTM, CDR2 ANQGSEA. The CDR3 length is 19 residues. Between the trimmed V and J ends, which lost 1 base and 2 bases, there was a span of 24 bases. CDR3 nucleotides: TGCAGCGTTGAAGCTGGGCGATTCGCGGGCCGAACCACCTACAATGAGCAGTTCTTC. This translates into CSVEAGRFAGRTTYNEQFF.

The chain has TRBV7-6 and TRBJ1-3, with D hard to call. Germline values: CDR1 SGHVS, CDR2 FNYEAQ. V was pared by 4 bases and J by 0 bases, with 16 bases between. The CDR3 contains 17 residues. For the CDR3, the DNA is TGTGCCAGCAGCTCTCGCGGAGAACGGATCTCTGGAAACACCATATATTTT. Amino acid sequence: CASSSRGERISGNTIYF.

This chain joins TRBV9 and TRBJ2-5; D unresolved. V gave up 0 bases and J gave up 5 bases, with 5 bases separating them. From germline, CDR1 is SGDLS and CDR2 YYNGEE. This CDR3 comprises 12 residues. The CDR3 spells CASSVAGETQYF. CDR3 bases: TGTGCCAGCAGCGTAGCCGGGGAGACCCAGTACTTC.